The clone carrying this T cell receptor beta chain has just a few counts. Its specificity is unknown. Treatment defined: roughly 10-day PBMC culture with coronavirus spike peptide pools or control peptides (ViraFEST assay). The unexposed donor's CD4+ T cells were collected before the COVID-19 pandemic (2011-2018). With the Oncomine TCR Beta short-read assay, DNA from cultured CD4+ T cells was sequenced. TCRdb ran MiXCR on the PCR reads and lists one entry per CDR3 protein. This table has 9,500 to 10,000 distinct CDR3 sequences, 34% appearing once. The source of the sample is a study of vaccination and CD4 T cells after COVID-19. The CDR3 is made up of 17 amino acids. V trimming: 0 bases; J trimming: 1 base; junction bases outside the gene matches: 0. CDR1 and CDR2 from the germline V gene are MRHNA and SNTAGT.

The specimen sequenced was CD4+ T cells from blood, cultured in vitro. The receptor's source is a human donor in good health. This rearrangement joins TRBV6-4 to TRBJ2-3; 14 nucleotides line up with TRBD2. The CDR3 loop reads CASSDSTSGGGTDTQYF. For the CDR3, the DNA is TGTGCCAGCAGTGACTCGACTAGCGGGGGGGGCACAGATACGCAGTATTTT.